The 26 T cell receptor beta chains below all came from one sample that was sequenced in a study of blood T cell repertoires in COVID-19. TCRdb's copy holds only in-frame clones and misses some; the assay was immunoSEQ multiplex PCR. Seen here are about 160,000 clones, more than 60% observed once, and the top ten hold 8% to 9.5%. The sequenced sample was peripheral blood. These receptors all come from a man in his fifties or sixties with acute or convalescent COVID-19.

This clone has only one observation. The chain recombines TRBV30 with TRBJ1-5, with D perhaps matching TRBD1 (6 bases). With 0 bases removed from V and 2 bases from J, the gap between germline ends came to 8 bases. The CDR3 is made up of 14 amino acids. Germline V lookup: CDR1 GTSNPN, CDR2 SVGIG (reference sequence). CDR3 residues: CAWSVSGGNQPQHF. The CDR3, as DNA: TGTGCCTGGAGTGTTTCAGGGGGCAATCAGCCCCAGCATTTT.

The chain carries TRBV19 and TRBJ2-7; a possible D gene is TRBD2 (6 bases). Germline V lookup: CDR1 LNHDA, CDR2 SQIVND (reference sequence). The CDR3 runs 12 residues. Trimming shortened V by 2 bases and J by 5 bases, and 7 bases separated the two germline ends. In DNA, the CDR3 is TGTGCCAGTAGTATATGGGGGGACGAGCAGTACTTC. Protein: CASSIWGDEQYF.

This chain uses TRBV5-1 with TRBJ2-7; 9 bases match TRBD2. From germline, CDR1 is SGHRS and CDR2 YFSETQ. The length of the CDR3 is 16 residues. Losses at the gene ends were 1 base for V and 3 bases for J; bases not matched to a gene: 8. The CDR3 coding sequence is TGCGCCAGCAGCTTGAAGGTTGCTAGCGGGATCTACGAGCAGTACTTC. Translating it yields CASSLKVASGIYEQYF.

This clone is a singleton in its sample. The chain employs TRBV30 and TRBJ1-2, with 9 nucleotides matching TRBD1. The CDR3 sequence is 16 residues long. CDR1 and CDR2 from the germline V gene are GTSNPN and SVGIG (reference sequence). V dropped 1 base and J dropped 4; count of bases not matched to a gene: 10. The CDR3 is CAWSETGGAQGYGYTF. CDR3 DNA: TGTGCCTGGAGTGAGACAGGGGGGGCGCAGGGCTATGGCTACACCTTC. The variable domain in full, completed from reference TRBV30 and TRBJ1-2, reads SQTIHQWPATLVQPVGSPLSLECTVEGTSNPNLYWYRQAAGRGLQLLFYSVGIGQISSEVPQNLSASRPQDRQFILSSKKLLLSDSGFYLCAWSETGGAQGYGYTFGSGTRLTVV.

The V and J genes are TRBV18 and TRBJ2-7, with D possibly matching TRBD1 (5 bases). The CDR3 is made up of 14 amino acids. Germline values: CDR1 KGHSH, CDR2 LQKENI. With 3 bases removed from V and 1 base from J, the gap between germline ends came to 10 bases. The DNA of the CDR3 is TGTGCCAGCTCACCGACAGACAGTTCCTACGAGCAGTACTTC. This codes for CASSPTDSSYEQYF. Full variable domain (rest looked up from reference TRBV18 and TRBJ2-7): NAGVMQNPRHLVRRRGQEARLRCSPMKGHSHVYWYRQLPEEGLKFMVYLQKENIIDESGMPKERFSAEFPKEGPSILRIQQVVRGDSAAYFCASSPTDSSYEQYFGPGTRLTVT.

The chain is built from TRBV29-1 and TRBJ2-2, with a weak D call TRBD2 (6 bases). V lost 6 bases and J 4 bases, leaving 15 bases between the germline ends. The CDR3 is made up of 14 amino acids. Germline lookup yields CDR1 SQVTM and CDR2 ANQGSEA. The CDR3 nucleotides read TGCAGCGTCGACCTGGGGGGATCCACCGGGGAGCTGTTTTTT. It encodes CSVDLGGSTGELFF.

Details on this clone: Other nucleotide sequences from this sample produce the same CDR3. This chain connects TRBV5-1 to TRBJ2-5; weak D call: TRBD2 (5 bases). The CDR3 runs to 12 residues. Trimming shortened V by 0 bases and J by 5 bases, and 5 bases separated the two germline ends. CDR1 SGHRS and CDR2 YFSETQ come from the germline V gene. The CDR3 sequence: CASSLVAETQYF. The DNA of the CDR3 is TGCGCCAGCAGCTTGGTAGCGGAGACCCAGTACTTC.

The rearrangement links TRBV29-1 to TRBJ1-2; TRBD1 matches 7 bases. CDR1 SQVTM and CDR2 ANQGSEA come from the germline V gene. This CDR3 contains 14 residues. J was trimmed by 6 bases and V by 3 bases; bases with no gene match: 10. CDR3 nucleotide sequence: TGCAGCGTTGATTACCTTGGCAGGGGGAATGGCTACACCTTC. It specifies CSVDYLGRGNGYTF. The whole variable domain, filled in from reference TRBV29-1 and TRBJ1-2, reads SAVISQKPSRDICQRGTSLTIQCQVDSQVTMMFWYRQQPGQSLTLIATANQGSEATYESGFVIDKFPISRPNLTFSTLTVSNMSPEDSSIYLCSVDYLGRGNGYTFGSGTRLTVV.

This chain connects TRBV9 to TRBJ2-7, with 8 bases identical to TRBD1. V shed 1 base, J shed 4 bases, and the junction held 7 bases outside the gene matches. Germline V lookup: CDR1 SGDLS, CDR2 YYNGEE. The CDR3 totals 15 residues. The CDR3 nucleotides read TGTGCCAGCAGCGTACTGGCAGGGGGCTCGTACGAGCAGTACTTC. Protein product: CASSVLAGGSYEQYF.

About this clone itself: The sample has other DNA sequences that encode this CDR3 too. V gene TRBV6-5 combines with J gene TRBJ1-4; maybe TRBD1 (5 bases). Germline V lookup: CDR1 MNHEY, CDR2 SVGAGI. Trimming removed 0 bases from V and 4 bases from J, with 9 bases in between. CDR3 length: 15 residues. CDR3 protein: CASSYSGGDNEKLFF. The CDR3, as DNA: TGTGCCAGCAGTTACTCCGGGGGGGATAATGAAAAACTGTTTTTT.

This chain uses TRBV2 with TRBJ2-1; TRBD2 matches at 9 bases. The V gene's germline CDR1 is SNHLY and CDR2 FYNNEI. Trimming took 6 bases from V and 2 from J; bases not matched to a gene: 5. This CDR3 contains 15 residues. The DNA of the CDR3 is TGTGCCAGCAGGCTAGCGGGGCCCGCCTACAATGAGCAGTTCTTC. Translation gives CASRLAGPAYNEQFF.

This chain's CDR3 is CASSSEDRGSGELFF. The CDR3 nucleotides read TGTGCCAGCAGCTCCGAGGACAGGGGCAGCGGGGAGCTGTTTTTT. The rearrangement links TRBV7-9 to TRBJ2-2; TRBD1 matches 9 bases. Germline loops: CDR1 SEHNR, CDR2 FQNEAQ (reference sequence). V trimming: 4 bases; J trimming: 7 bases; junction bases outside the gene matches: 7. This CDR3 contains 15 residues.

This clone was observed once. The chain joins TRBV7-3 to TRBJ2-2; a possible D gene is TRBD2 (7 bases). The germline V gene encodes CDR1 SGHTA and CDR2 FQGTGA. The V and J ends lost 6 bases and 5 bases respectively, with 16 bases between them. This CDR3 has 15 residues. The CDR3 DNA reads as TGTGCCAGCAGTTTGGGACTACAGGGAACCGGGGAGCTGTTTTTT. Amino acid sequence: CASSLGLQGTGELFF. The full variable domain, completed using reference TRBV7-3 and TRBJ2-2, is GAGVSQTPSNKVTEKGKYVELRCDPISGHTALYWYRQSLGQGPEFLIYFQGTGAADDSGLPNDRFFAVRPEGSVSTLKIQRTERGDSAVYLCASSLGLQGTGELFFGEGSRLTVL.

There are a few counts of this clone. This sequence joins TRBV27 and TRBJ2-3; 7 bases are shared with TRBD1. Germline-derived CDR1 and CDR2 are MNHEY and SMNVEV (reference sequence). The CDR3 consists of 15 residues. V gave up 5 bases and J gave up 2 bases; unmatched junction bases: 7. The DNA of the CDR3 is TGTGCCAGCAGTACCTTACAGGGGCACACAGATACGCAGTATTTT. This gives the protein CASSTLQGHTDTQYF.

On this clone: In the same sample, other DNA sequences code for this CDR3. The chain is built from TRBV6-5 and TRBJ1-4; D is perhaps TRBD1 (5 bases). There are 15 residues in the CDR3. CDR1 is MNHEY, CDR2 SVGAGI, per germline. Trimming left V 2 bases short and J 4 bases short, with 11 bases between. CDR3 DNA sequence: TGTGCCAGCAGTTACGCGGGGGAAGTTAATGAAAAACTGTTTTTT. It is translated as CASSYAGEVNEKLFF.

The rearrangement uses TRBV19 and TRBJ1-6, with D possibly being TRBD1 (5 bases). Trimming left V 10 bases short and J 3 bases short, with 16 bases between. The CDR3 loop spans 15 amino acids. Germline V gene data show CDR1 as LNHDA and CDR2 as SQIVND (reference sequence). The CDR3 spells CAIKLRGNYNSPLHF. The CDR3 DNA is TGTGCCATTAAGCTTAGGGGCAACTATAATTCACCCCTCCACTTT.

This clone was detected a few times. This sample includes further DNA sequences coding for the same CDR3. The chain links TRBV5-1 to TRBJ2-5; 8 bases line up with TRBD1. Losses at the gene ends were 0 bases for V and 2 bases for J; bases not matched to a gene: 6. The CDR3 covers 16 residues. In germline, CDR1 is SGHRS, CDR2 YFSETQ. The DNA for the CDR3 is TGCGCCAGCAGCTTGGGCGGGACAGGCTTTCAAGAGACCCAGTACTTC. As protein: CASSLGGTGFQETQYF.

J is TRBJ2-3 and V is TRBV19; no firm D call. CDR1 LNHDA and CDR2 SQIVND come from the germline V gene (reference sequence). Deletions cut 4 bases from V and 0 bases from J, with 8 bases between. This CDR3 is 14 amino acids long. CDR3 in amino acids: CASSTLDSTDTQYF. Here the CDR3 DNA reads TGTGCCAGTAGTACTCTAGACAGCACAGATACGCAGTATTTT.

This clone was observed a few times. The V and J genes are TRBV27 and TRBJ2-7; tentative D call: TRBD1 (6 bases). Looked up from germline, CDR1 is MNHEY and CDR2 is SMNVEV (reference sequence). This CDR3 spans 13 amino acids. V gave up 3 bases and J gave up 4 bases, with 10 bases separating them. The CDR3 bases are TGTGCCAGCAGTTTCACGACAGGATACGAGCAGTACTTC. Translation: CASSFTTGYEQYF.

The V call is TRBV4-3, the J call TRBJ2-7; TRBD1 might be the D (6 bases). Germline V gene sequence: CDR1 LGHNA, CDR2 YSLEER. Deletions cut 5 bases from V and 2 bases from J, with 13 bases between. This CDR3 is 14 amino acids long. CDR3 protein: CASSSQGSPYEQYF. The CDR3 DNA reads TGCGCCAGCAGCTCTCAGGGGTCGCCCTACGAGCAGTACTTC.

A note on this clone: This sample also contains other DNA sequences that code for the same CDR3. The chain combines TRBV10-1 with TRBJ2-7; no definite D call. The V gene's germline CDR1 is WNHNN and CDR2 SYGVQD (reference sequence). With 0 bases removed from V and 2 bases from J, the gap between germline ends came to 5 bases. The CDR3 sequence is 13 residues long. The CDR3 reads CASSESTAYEQYF. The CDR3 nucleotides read TGCGCCAGCAGTGAGTCTACAGCCTACGAGCAGTACTTC.

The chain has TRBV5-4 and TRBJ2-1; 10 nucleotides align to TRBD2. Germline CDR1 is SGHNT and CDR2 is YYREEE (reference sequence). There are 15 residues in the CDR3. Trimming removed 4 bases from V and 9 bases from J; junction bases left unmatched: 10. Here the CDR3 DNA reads TGTGCCAGCAGCACCAGCGGGGGGGCGGTCGGTGAGCAGTTCTTC. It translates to CASSTSGGAVGEQFF.

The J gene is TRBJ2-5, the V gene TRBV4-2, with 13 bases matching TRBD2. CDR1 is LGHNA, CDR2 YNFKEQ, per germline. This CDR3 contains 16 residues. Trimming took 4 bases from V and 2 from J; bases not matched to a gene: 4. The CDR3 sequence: CASSRGLAGEQETQYF. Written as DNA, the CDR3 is TGTGCCAGCAGCCGAGGACTAGCGGGGGAGCAAGAGACCCAGTACTTC.

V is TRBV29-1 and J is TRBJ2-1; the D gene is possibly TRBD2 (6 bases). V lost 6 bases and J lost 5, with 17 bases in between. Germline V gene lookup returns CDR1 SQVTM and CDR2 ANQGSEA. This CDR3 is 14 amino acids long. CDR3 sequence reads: CSVEGIGGDNEQFF. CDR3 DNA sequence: TGCAGCGTGGAGGGGATTGGGGGAGACAATGAGCAGTTCTTC.

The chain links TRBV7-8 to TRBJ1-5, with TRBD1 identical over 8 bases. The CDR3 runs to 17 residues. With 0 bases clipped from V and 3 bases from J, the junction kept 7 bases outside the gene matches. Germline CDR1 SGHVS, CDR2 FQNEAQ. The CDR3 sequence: CASSLAPGQVSNQPQHF. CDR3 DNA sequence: TGTGCCAGCAGCTTAGCGCCGGGACAGGTTTCCAATCAGCCCCAGCATTTT. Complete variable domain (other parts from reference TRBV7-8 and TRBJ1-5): GAGVSQSPRYKVAKRGQDVALRCDPISGHVSLFWYQQALGQGPEFLTYFQNEAQLDKSGLPSDRFFAERPEGSVSTLKIQRTQQEDSAVYLCASSLAPGQVSNQPQHFGDGTRLSIL.

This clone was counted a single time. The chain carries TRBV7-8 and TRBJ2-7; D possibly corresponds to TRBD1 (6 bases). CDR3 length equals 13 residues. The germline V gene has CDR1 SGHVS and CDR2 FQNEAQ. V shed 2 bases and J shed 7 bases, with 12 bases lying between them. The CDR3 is CASSLNQGREQYF. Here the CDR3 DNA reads TGTGCCAGCAGCTTAAACCAGGGGCGGGAGCAGTACTTC.